Reported below is one TCR beta chain. The entry originates in a study of blood T cell repertoires in COVID-19. Across the whole study: Acute and convalescent COVID-19 samples came from the United States, Italy and Spain. Sources were T cells, B-cell-depleted T cells, or PBMCs; the material itself was cDNA or gDNA.

The authors' processing: Nucleated cell counts were estimated from reference gene primer amplification. Assay: immunoSEQ multiplex PCR; the TCRdb copy retains only in-frame clones and omits some. V and J calls and clone size follow that table, whereas D and trimming were derived from the DNA. Among 150,000 to 200,000 clones listed, just over 85% were seen once. Sequenced sample: peripheral blood. This receptor was taken from a man in his forties or fifties with active or convalescent COVID-19.

The CDR3 protein is CASSFQGGALGEAFF. The CDR3 coding sequence is TGTGCCAGCAGTTTCCAAGGGGGGGCGCTAGGTGAAGCTTTCTTT. The rearrangement links TRBV28 to TRBJ1-1, with TRBD1 as a possible D gene (6 bases). Germline lookup yields CDR1 MDHEN and CDR2 SYDVKM. V was trimmed by 3 bases and J by 7 bases, leaving 18 bases between them. CDR3 length equals 15 residues.